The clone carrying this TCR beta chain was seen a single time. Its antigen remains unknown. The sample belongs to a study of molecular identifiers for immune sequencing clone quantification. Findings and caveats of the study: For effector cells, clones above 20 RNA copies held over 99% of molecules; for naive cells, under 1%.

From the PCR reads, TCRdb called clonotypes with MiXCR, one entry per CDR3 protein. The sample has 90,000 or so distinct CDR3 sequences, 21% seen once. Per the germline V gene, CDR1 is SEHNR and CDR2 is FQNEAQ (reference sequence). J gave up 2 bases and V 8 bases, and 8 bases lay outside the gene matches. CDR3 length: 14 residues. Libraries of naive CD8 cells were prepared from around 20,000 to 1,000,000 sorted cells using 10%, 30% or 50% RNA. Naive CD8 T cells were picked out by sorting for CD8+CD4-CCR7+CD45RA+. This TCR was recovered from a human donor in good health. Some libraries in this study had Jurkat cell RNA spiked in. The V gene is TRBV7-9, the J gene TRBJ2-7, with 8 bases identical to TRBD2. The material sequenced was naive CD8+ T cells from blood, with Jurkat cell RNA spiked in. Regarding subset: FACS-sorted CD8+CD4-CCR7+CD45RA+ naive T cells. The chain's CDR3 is CASGPPGLAYEQYF. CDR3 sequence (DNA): TGTGCCAGCGGCCCCCCGGGACTAGCCTACGAGCAGTACTTC.